This note documents a single TCR beta chain sequence. The sample comes from a study of lymphopenia after photon versus proton radiotherapy. The method was immunoSEQ multiplex PCR; TCRdb's version includes in-frame clones alone and lacks a portion of them. The sample carries about 160,000 clones, 75% to 90% recorded once. The source is a man in his fifties with gastric cancer. The specimen comprised peripheral blood, sampled from a patient treated with photon-based radiotherapy.

The CDR3 DNA sequence: TGCAGCGGGAGGGCCTCCACAGATACGCAGTATTTT. Translation gives CSGRASTDTQYF. The chain employs TRBV29-1 and TRBJ2-3, with D possibly matching TRBD2 (6 bases). The CDR3 totals 12 residues. From germline, CDR1 is SQVTM and CDR2 ANQGSEA. With 7 bases removed from V and 2 bases from J, the gap between germline ends came to 10 bases.